The rows below give T cell receptor beta chains drawn from one sample of a study of CD8 T cells in Susac syndrome. TCRdb analysed the immunoSEQ multiplex PCR reads with MiXCR anew, one entry per CDR3 protein. Among roughly 110,000 distinct CDR3 sequences listed, roughly 92% were seen once. The sample taken for sequencing was CD8+ T cells from PBMCs. These receptor sequences come from a human donor in good health. Both conserved end residues are trimmed from each CDR3.

>TRBJ1-1|TRBV6-2/TRBV6-3
ASSYSQTQTF
>TRBJ2-7|TRBV7-2
ASSLMSYEQY
>TRBJ2-2|TRBV7-2
ASSLVGTRGNTGELF
>TRBJ2-5|TRBV10-3
ATGHGTSGGEETQY
>TRBJ1-5|TRBV23-1
ASVGKTGQGCDQPQH
>TRBJ2-5|TRBV12-3/TRBV12-4
ASSLVESQAGGD
>TRBJ2-7|TRBV7-2
ASSSAGGLDEQY
>TRBJ1-6|TRBV6-5
ASSSTGADNSPLH
>TRBJ1-2|TRBV7-9
ASTRPPRNYGYT
>TRBJ2-7|TRBV23-1
ASSQSGQCTSYEQY
>TRBJ2-2|TRBV4-2
ASSQGRKTGQGLGAGELF
>TRBJ2-3|TRBV18
ASSPDFTDTQY
>TRBJ2-6|TRBV19
ASSIQAAGANVLT
>TRBJ2-1|TRBV2
ASSEALQGSGF
>TRBJ2-3|TRBV13
ASSVRGTDTQY
>TRBJ2-3|TRBV19
ASTEVIHRAGDTQY
>TRBJ1-1|TRBV29-1
SVLKPPSNTEAF
>TRBJ1-6|TRBV6-6
ASSSVGGDSPLH
>TRBJ1-1|TRBV28
ASFQGWTEAF
>TRBJ2-1|TRBV5-4
ASSLAGGPSYNEQF
>TRBJ1-4|TRBV19
ASRTELATNEKLF
>TRBJ2-3|TRBV4-3
ASSQEATTPSTQY
>TRBJ2-2|TRBV6-5
ASSYSSSGAYTGELF
>TRBJ2-1|TRBV3-1
ASSQGGRGGNEQF
>TRBJ2-5|TRBV11-2
ASSLSPSQKSY